These 32 T cell receptor beta chains came from one sample sequenced in a study of T cell repertoires in cytomegalovirus infection (dated by TCRdb to between 2018 and 2021). Their specific antigens are unknown. The sample's treatment or condition label, decoded: in vitro stimulation with specific CMV peptide epitopes to enrich CMV-specific T cells. Sequencing was carried out with an Illumina HiSeq 1500. The public reads were quality trimmed at Q25 with fastp and then assembled into clones with MiXCR by TCRdb, keeping productive beta chains. Each record represents a unique CDR3 protein, reported with the most common genes and DNA among its rows. The sample table lists about 920,000 distinct CDR3 sequences, about a third of them with a count of one. 13% of the sample rests with the top ten. The starting material was cultured CD8+ T cells from PBMCs, obtained from culture after CMV antigen stimulation. All receptors derive from a human donor in good health (CMV status not recorded). Some clones in this sample may be carry-over from other donors' samples.

With regard to this clonotype: One junction end disagrees with the germline gene, perhaps due to a read error. The genes are TRBV6-6 and TRBJ2-5; 8 bases line up with TRBD1. CDR3 length: 16 amino acids. CDR1 MNHNY and CDR2 SVGAGI come from the germline V gene (reference sequence). CDR3 residues: CVSSVPPGQGGETQYF. The DNA of the CDR3 is TGTGTCAGCAGTGTACCCCCAGGACAGGGTGGAGAGACCCAGTACTTC.

The sample holds a few counts of this clonotype. The V call is TRBV12-5, the J call TRBJ1-1; TRBD1 might be the D (6 bases). CDR1 is LGHNT and CDR2 is FRNRAP in the germline V gene. The CDR3 spans 14 residues. V was trimmed by 4 bases and J by 1 base, leaving 10 bases between them. The chain's CDR3 is CASGWGQENTEAFF. Here the CDR3 DNA reads TGTGCTAGTGGTTGGGGGCAGGAGAACACTGAAGCTTTCTTT. Drawing the rest from reference TRBV12-5 and TRBJ1-1, the complete variable domain is DARVTQTPRHKVTEMGQEVTMRCQPILGHNTVFWYRQTMMQGLELLAYFRNRAPLDDSGMPKDRFSAEMPDATLATLKIQPSEPRDSAVYFCASGWGQENTEAFFGQGTRLTVV.

This clonotype has more than one count but fewer than ten. This may come from a read error, since a much larger clone is one base off. This chain connects TRBV7-8 to TRBJ2-1; D possibly corresponds to TRBD1 (7 bases). Germline lookup yields CDR1 SGHVS and CDR2 FQNEAQ. The CDR3 is 15 amino acids. CDR3 loop: CVSRPRQGGRNEQFF. In DNA, the CDR3 is TGTGTCAGCAGACCAAGACAGGGAGGTCGCAATGAGCAGTTCTTC.

The V call is TRBV29-1, the J call TRBJ1-2; 7 bases align to TRBD1. J lost 4 bases, V lost 1 base, and 9 bases had no gene match. Per the germline V gene, CDR1 is SQVTM and CDR2 is ANQGSEA. The CDR3 has 15 residues. The CDR3 DNA is TGCAGCGTTGAAGGTCGGGCAGGGGGACGCTATGGCTACACCTTC. Translating it yields CSVEGRAGGRYGYTF.

J is TRBJ2-5 and V is TRBV6-5; D is possibly TRBD1 (6 bases). The germline gives CDR1 MNHEY, CDR2 SVGAGI. V was pared by 0 bases and J by 5 bases, with 7 bases between. The CDR3 has 13 residues. This CDR3 reads CASSYSQGETQYF. CDR3 nucleotide sequence: TGTGCCAGCAGTTACTCCCAGGGGGAGACCCAGTACTTC.

This clonotype showed up many times. The chain joins TRBV11-2 to TRBJ2-5; D not resolved. The CDR3 extends over 16 amino acids. V lost 1 base to trimming and J lost 1 base, with 13 bases between them. The germline V gene has CDR1 SGHAT and CDR2 FQNNGV. The DNA of the CDR3 is TGTGCCAGCAGCTTAGCCCCCGACGGGTTCCAAGAGACCCAGTACTTC. Residues: CASSLAPDGFQETQYF.

This rearrangement joins TRBV7-6 to TRBJ2-2; D not certain. V was shortened by 5 bases and J by 2 bases, with 15 bases between the two germline ends. Looked up from germline, CDR1 is SGHVS and CDR2 is FNYEAQ. The CDR3 has 16 residues. The CDR3 is CASSRTGERNTGELFF. As DNA, the CDR3 is TGTGCCAGCAGCCGGACCGGCGAGAGAAACACCGGGGAGCTGTTTTTT.

This clonotype was found a few times. The genes are TRBV6-5 and TRBJ1-2; 11 bases are shared with TRBD1. The CDR3 has 15 residues. The J segment lost 12 bases and the V segment lost 6 bases, leaving 15 bases of the junction unmatched. CDR1 is MNHEY and CDR2 is SVGAGI in the germline V gene. CDR3 bases: TGTGCCAGCAGGACAGGCGGGACAGGGGGTTCTCACAACACCTTC. It translates to CASRTGGTGGSHNTF.

The CDR3 reads CASSVWGVYEQYF. The CDR3 DNA is TGTGCCAGCAGCGTATGGGGGGTCTACGAGCAGTACTTC. The V call is TRBV12-3 or TRBV12-4, the J call TRBJ2-7, with a weak D call TRBD2 (6 bases). The ends were cut back, 6 bases at V and 3 bases at J, with 12 bases in the middle. The CDR3 runs to 13 residues.

This clonotype was seen a few times. This sequence joins TRBV25-1 and TRBJ1-1; D remains unclear. Trimming pared 10 bases from V and 1 base from J, leaving 10 bases between. The CDR3 length is 12 residues. Germline loops: CDR1 MGHDK, CDR2 SYGVNS. The CDR3: CATRHANTEAFF. CDR3 nucleotide sequence: TGTGCCACTCGACACGCGAACACTGAAGCTTTCTTT.

The chain has TRBV5-1 and TRBJ1-2; 10 bases line up with TRBD1. CDR3 length: 14 amino acids. With V trimmed by 3 bases and J by 8 bases, 7 bases remained unmatched. Germline CDR1 reads SGHRS; CDR2 reads YFSETQ. The CDR3 region is CASSWGQGPAGYTF. CDR3 DNA: TGCGCCAGCAGCTGGGGACAGGGGCCGGCAGGCTACACCTTC.

The chain uses TRBV27 and TRBJ1-2; weak D call: TRBD1 (6 bases). This CDR3 is built from 12 residues. V was clipped by 8 bases and J by 8 bases, with 15 bases between them. Germline V gene sequence: CDR1 MNHEY, CDR2 SMNVEV (reference sequence). The CDR3 nucleotides read TGTGCCAGCGGTACAGGGTTGTTGGGCTACACCTTC. Its translation is CASGTGLLGYTF.

With respect to this clonotype: Germline is not matched at one junction end, which may reflect a read error. The V call is TRBV24-1, the J call TRBJ1-6; D gene ambiguous. Germline assignment: CDR1 KGHDR and CDR2 SFDVKD. The CDR3 is 13 residues long. Written as DNA, the CDR3 is TGCGCCACCAGTGATTCACTAGGCTCACCCCTCCACTTT. Its protein is CATSDSLGSPLHF.

The chain joins TRBV27 to TRBJ2-1, with D possibly being TRBD2 (6 bases). CDR3 size: 13 residues. The V end was cut by 6 bases, the J end by 6 bases, with 12 bases between. Germline V gene lookup returns CDR1 MNHEY and CDR2 SMNVEV (reference sequence). The CDR3 spells CASRLGGFNEQFF. CDR3 DNA sequence: TGTGCCAGCAGGCTCGGGGGTTTCAATGAGCAGTTCTTC.

In regard to this clonotype: This may be a read error: a much more frequent sequence differs by one nucleotide. V gene TRBV7-9 combines with J gene TRBJ2-2; D unresolved. CDR3 length: 13 residues. In germline, CDR1 is SEHNR, CDR2 FQNEAQ (reference sequence). V lost 6 bases and J lost 7, with 12 bases in between. The CDR3: CASRDLSVGELFF. CDR3 coding DNA: TGTGCCAGCAGGGACCTATCGGTCGGGGAGCTGTTTTTT.

The table lists this clonotype with many counts. The chain couples TRBV7-8 to TRBJ1-5; D uncertain. V shed 0 bases and J shed 3 bases, with 12 bases lying between them. The CDR3 runs 16 residues. Germline loops: CDR1 SGHVS, CDR2 FQNEAQ. DNA of the CDR3: TGTGCCAGCAGCTTAGCAGCCCTAAAAAACAATCAGCCCCAGCATTTT. Translation: CASSLAALKNNQPQHF.

This clonotype was seen only a few times. The V call is TRBV14, the J call TRBJ2-1, with D possibly TRBD1 on 6 matching bases. Trimming took off 7 bases at V and 5 bases at J, with 12 bases between the two ends. CDR3 length equals 13 residues. Germline-derived CDR1 and CDR2 are SGHDN and FVKESK. This chain's CDR3 is CASIGRDNNEQFF. The DNA of the CDR3 is TGTGCCAGCATTGGACGGGACAACAATGAGCAGTTCTTC.

The chain joins TRBV13 to TRBJ2-7, with TRBD1 identical over 8 bases. With 4 bases clipped from V and 6 bases from J, the junction kept 8 bases outside the gene matches. The length of the CDR3 is 14 residues. Germline V gene lookup returns CDR1 PRHDT and CDR2 FYEKMQ (reference sequence). CDR3 residues: CASSSGTGLSEQYF. Here the CDR3 DNA reads TGTGCCAGCAGCTCCGGGACAGGTCTTTCCGAGCAGTACTTC. Based on the CDR3 plus reference TRBV13 and TRBJ2-7, the full variable domain is AAGVIQSPRHLIKEKRETATLKCYPIPRHDTVYWYQQGPGQDPQFLISFYEKMQSDKGSIPDRFSAQQFSDYHSELNMSSLELGDSALYFCASSSGTGLSEQYFGPGTRLTVT.

The chain links TRBV7-8 to TRBJ1-4; unclear D gene. V lost 4 bases to trimming and J lost 8 bases, with 17 bases between them. CDR1 SGHVS and CDR2 FQNEAQ come from the germline V gene. CDR3 length equals 15 residues. DNA for the CDR3: TGTGCCAGCAGCTCGCTGCTCGGGATTCAGGAAAAACTGTTTTTT. Its protein is CASSSLLGIQEKLFF.

The chain couples TRBV7-6 to TRBJ1-2, with no clear D. Per the germline V gene, CDR1 is SGHVS and CDR2 is FNYEAQ. The CDR3 runs to 14 residues. The CDR3 here is CASHLRVANYGYTF. The CDR3 nucleotides are TGTGCTAGCCACCTCCGGGTGGCTAACTATGGCTACACCTTC. The variable domain in full, completed from reference TRBV7-6 and TRBJ1-2, reads GAGVSQSPRYKVTKRGQDVALRCDPISGHVSLYWYRQALGQGPEFLTYFNYEAQQDKSGLPNDRFSAERPEGSISTLTIQRTEQRDSAMYRCASHLRVANYGYTFGSGTRLTVV.

This clonotype was found a few times. This chain connects TRBV28 to TRBJ1-5; TRBD1 is a possible D gene (6 bases). The ends were cut back, 3 bases at V and 5 bases at J, with 17 bases in the middle. This CDR3 has 16 residues. The germline V gene has CDR1 MDHEN and CDR2 SYDVKM. CDR3 nucleotides: TGTGCCAGCAGTTTTTGGGGGCGAGATTACCATCAGCCCCAGCATTTT. It encodes CASSFWGRDYHQPQHF.

The genes are TRBV20-1 and TRBJ2-2; TRBD2 agrees at 13 bases. The CDR3 has 17 residues. The germline V gene has CDR1 DFQATT and CDR2 SNEGSKA (reference sequence). Unmatched junction bases numbered 5, after V lost 3 bases and J lost 1 base. DNA of the CDR3: TGCAGTGCTAGGGTAGGGACTAGCGGGGAGAACACCGGGGAGCTGTTTTTT. Protein sequence: CSARVGTSGENTGELFF.

This chain connects TRBV27 to TRBJ2-1, with TRBD2 identical over 13 bases. In germline, CDR1 is MNHEY, CDR2 SMNVEV (reference sequence). J gave up 7 bases and V 5 bases, and 11 bases lay outside the gene matches. The CDR3 loop spans 17 amino acids. Here the CDR3 DNA reads TGTGCCAGCAGTCGATGGGTCACTAGCGGGGGGGGTAATGAGCAGTTCTTC. Residues: CASSRWVTSGGGNEQFF.

V and J are TRBV11-2 and TRBJ2-7; TRBD2 matches 7 bases. V shed 7 bases, J shed 2 bases, and the junction held 11 bases outside the gene matches. Germline V lookup: CDR1 SGHAT, CDR2 FQNNGV. The CDR3 has 15 amino acids. DNA for the CDR3: TGTGCCAGCACCCCTGAACTAGCGCTTACCTACGAGCAGTACTTC. Protein sequence: CASTPELALTYEQYF.

The chain carries TRBV12-3 or TRBV12-4 and TRBJ2-2, with D possibly being TRBD1 (5 bases). V was cut by 7 bases and J by 4 bases, with 16 bases left in between. The CDR3 has 15 amino acids. The CDR3 spells CASKGQVKATGELFF. DNA for the CDR3: TGTGCCAGCAAGGGGCAGGTAAAGGCCACCGGGGAGCTGTTTTTT.

This sequence joins TRBV20-1 and TRBJ2-7; D is possibly TRBD1 or TRBD2 (6 bases each). CDR1 is DFQATT, CDR2 SNEGSKA, per germline (reference sequence). CDR3 size: 11 residues. Trimming left V 6 bases short and J 7 bases short, with 13 bases between. CDR3 sequence (DNA): TGCAGTGCCCACGGGGGCGGGGAGCAGTACTTC. Its translation is CSAHGGGEQYF.

A few counts support this clonotype. The chain links TRBV7-6 to TRBJ2-3, with 7 bases that match TRBD1. The ends lost 4 bases at V and 4 bases at J; junction bases unmatched: 11. Germline V gene data show CDR1 as SGHVS and CDR2 as FNYEAQ. This CDR3 has 16 residues. CDR3 sequence (DNA): TGTGCCAGCAGCTCCACGACAGGGAAGCGCGCAGATACGCAGTATTTT. Its protein is CASSSTTGKRADTQYF.

This clonotype was seen only a few times. The gene calls are TRBV13 and TRBJ1-4; D is perhaps TRBD1 (5 bases). The germline V gene encodes CDR1 PRHDT and CDR2 FYEKMQ (reference sequence). The CDR3 runs 16 residues. V was clipped by 5 bases and J by 7 bases, with 20 bases between them. CDR3 protein: CASSTPEEAGGEKLFF. The CDR3 DNA reads as TGTGCCAGCAGCACGCCGGAGGAGGCGGGGGGTGAAAAACTGTTTTTT.

This clonotype has a handful of counts. The CDR3 bases are TGTGCCAGCAGCTTACGGGCAATTGGAGGGCTAGACGCCGAGCAGTACTTC. Its protein product is CASSLRAIGGLDAEQYF. The gene calls are TRBV7-6 and TRBJ2-7; D is possibly TRBD2 (6 bases). The CDR3 runs 17 residues. Germline V gene data show CDR1 as SGHVS and CDR2 as FNYEAQ. V dropped 2 bases and J dropped 6 bases, with 23 bases sitting between them.

The chain is built from TRBV24-1 and TRBJ2-1; the match to TRBD1 covers 12 bases. CDR1 and CDR2 (germline): KGHDR, SFDVKD. V lost 7 bases to trimming and J lost 9 bases; unmatched junction nucleotides: 3. This CDR3 comprises 13 residues. The CDR3 sequence: CATSGTGGVEQFF. The CDR3 bases are TGTGCCACCAGCGGGACAGGGGGCGTTGAGCAGTTCTTC.

The chain combines TRBV6-5 with TRBJ2-4; D is undetermined. This CDR3 contains 13 residues. Germline V gives CDR1 MNHEY, CDR2 SVGAGI. Trimming left V 6 bases short and J 4 bases short, with 10 bases between. CDR3 in DNA: TGTGCCAGCAGCCCGACTCCTAAAAACATTCAGTACTTC. Amino acids: CASSPTPKNIQYF.

This clonotype was found a few times. The CDR3 protein is CASSQGAQGVNYGYTF. The CDR3 DNA follows: TGTGCCAGCAGCCAAGGTGCGCAGGGGGTTAACTATGGCTACACCTTC. The rearrangement joins TRBV4-2 to TRBJ1-2; TRBD1 aligns across 7 bases. In germline, CDR1 is LGHNA, CDR2 YNFKEQ. V was clipped by 1 base and J by 1 base; unmatched bases: 6. This CDR3 is 16 amino acids long.